The source of this T cell receptor beta chain is a study of patients and donors after allogeneic stem cell transplantation. MiXCR was run by TCRdb on the RT-PCR reads, yielding one entry per CDR3 protein. The data contain over 400,000 distinct CDR3 sequences, 16% of them singletons. Looked up from germline, CDR1 is LGHDT and CDR2 is YNNKEL (reference sequence). The V end lost 4 bases, the J end lost 6 bases, and 15 bases lay between the germline ends. The CDR3 consists of 15 residues. The sequenced material came from blood, either unsorted or a sorted T cell fraction (not recorded which). This receptor was identified in a human donor who was either an allogeneic HSCT recipient or a stem cell or donor lymphocyte infusion donor (not recorded which). It is not recorded whose cells these are; they may come from a transplant donor. The chain uses TRBV3-1 and TRBJ2-2, with D perhaps matching TRBD1 or TRBD2 (5 bases each). CDR3 amino acids: CASSRSGAQPGELFF. CDR3 sequence (DNA): TGTGCCAGCAGCCGTTCCGGGGCCCAACCCGGGGAGCTGTTTTTT.